The 31 T cell receptor beta chains below all came from one sample that was sequenced in a study of shared clonotypes between healthy human individuals. Naive CD8 populations comprised CD45RO-negative cells positively selected for CCR7, excluding terminally differentiated effector memory CD45RA+ cells. Generated by immunoSEQ multiplex PCR, the TCRdb table keeps only in-frame clones and is missing some. This table holds about 820,000 clones, almost 95% found once. The sequenced sample consisted of naive CD8+ T cells sorted from blood. These receptors were obtained from a man between 25 and 39 years old in good health.

About this clone itself: Other DNA sequences from this sample encode an identical CDR3 as well. The chain employs TRBV28 and TRBJ2-7, with no clear D. CDR1 and CDR2 (germline): MDHEN, SYDVKM. The V end was cut by 4 bases, the J end by 2 bases, with 6 bases between. CDR3 length: 12 residues. The CDR3 nucleotides read TGTGCCAGCAGTTCGGTTACCTACGAGCAGTACTTC. Its protein product is CASSSVTYEQYF. The whole variable domain, remainder taken from reference TRBV28 and TRBJ2-7, is DVKVTQSSRYLVKRTGEKVFLECVQDMDHENMFWYRQDPGLGLRLIYFSYDVKMKEKGDIPEGYSVSREKKERFSLILESASTNQTSMYLCASSSVTYEQYFGPGTRLTVT.

Here the CDR3 reads CASSLSWGARGDTQYF. The CDR3 DNA is TGTGCCAGCAGTTTATCCTGGGGGGCCCGGGGAGATACGCAGTATTTT. The gene calls are TRBV27 and TRBJ2-3; tentatively, D is TRBD1 or TRBD2 (6 bases each). Germline loops: CDR1 MNHEY, CDR2 SMNVEV (reference sequence). The CDR3 totals 16 residues. V was trimmed by 0 bases and J by 5 bases, leaving 15 bases between them.

The rearrangement uses TRBV7-2 and TRBJ2-7; 13 positions agree with TRBD2. The CDR3 consists of 15 residues. Germline trimming cut 1 base from V and 6 bases from J; bases unmatched to any gene: 3. Per germline, CDR1 SGHTA and CDR2 FQGNSA. CDR3 nucleotide sequence: TGTGCCAGCAGCTTAGTAACTAGCGGGAGGGTCGAGCAGTACTTC. It is translated as CASSLVTSGRVEQYF. The complete variable domain, with remaining parts taken from reference TRBV7-2 and TRBJ2-7, reads GAGVSQSPSNKVTEKGKDVELRCDPISGHTALYWYRQSLGQGLEFLIYFQGNSAPDKSGLPSDRFSAERTGGSVSTLTIQRTQQEDSAVYLCASSLVTSGRVEQYFGPGTRLTVT.

V usage is TRBV10-1 and J usage is TRBJ2-1; 7 nucleotides agree with TRBD1. The CDR3 runs 14 residues. The J segment lost 4 bases and the V segment lost 8 bases, leaving 8 bases of the junction unmatched. CDR1 is WNHNN and CDR2 is SYGVQD in the germline V gene (reference sequence). The CDR3 region is CASGEGTEYNEQFF. The CDR3 DNA reads TGCGCCAGCGGAGAGGGGACAGAATACAATGAGCAGTTCTTC.

The chain employs TRBV11-2 and TRBJ1-2; 8 bases line up with TRBD1. The CDR3 runs to 14 residues. Trimming at V came to 5 bases and at J to 3 bases, leaving 5 bases not matched to a gene. The germline V gene has CDR1 SGHAT and CDR2 FQNNGV. CDR3 nucleotide sequence: TGTGCCAGCAGCGCCGGGACAGGTCACTATGGCTACACCTTC. It is translated as CASSAGTGHYGYTF.

This chain joins TRBV6-5 and TRBJ1-1; D may be TRBD1 (5 bases). Trimming took off 6 bases at V and 1 base at J, with 9 bases between the two ends. CDR1 MNHEY and CDR2 SVGAGI come from the germline V gene. The CDR3 covers 13 residues. This chain's CDR3 is CASRRGTNTEAFF. CDR3 nucleotide sequence: TGTGCCAGCAGGCGGGGCACGAACACTGAAGCTTTCTTT.

The J gene is TRBJ2-7, the V gene TRBV28; 11 bases fit TRBD2. V lost 3 bases, J lost 0 bases, and 4 bases stayed unmatched. The CDR3 has 16 residues. CDR1 MDHEN and CDR2 SYDVKM come from the germline V gene. CDR3: CASSFHTSGGSYEQYF. The CDR3 DNA sequence: TGTGCCAGCAGTTTCCATACTAGCGGGGGCTCCTACGAGCAGTACTTC.

The J gene is TRBJ2-7, the V gene TRBV11-2; D is uncertain. The CDR3 consists of 13 residues. Trimming removed 6 bases from V and 3 bases from J, with 12 bases in between. Germline CDR1 SGHAT, CDR2 FQNNGV. CDR3 region: CASSPADGYEQYF. The CDR3 DNA reads TGTGCCAGCAGTCCCGCGGATGGCTACGAGCAGTACTTC.

The chain uses TRBV19 and TRBJ1-5; D is unclear. CDR3 length: 13 residues. Germline V gene lookup returns CDR1 LNHDA and CDR2 SQIVND (reference sequence). V was pared by 5 bases and J by 3 bases, with 8 bases between. The CDR3 DNA is TGTGCCAGTAGTCTCGGAACCAATCAGCCCCAGCATTTT. This gives the protein CASSLGTNQPQHF.

The V gene is TRBV27, the J gene TRBJ2-6, with a weak D call TRBD2 (6 bases). CDR1 is MNHEY and CDR2 is SMNVEV in the germline V gene (reference sequence). The CDR3 has 17 amino acids. Trimming took off 3 bases at V and 1 base at J, with 13 bases between the two ends. The CDR3 spells CASSLGAGLSGANVLTF. CDR3 bases: TGTGCCAGCAGTTTGGGAGCGGGCTTATCTGGGGCCAACGTCCTGACTTTC.

This clone was recorded only once. This chain uses TRBV5-1 with TRBJ2-1; D gene uncertain. The V gene's germline CDR1 is SGHRS and CDR2 YFSETQ. The CDR3 length is 11 residues. Trimming stripped 3 bases from V and 9 bases from J, with 7 bases between. The CDR3 DNA reads TGCGCCAGCAGCTCCGCAAGTGAGCAGTTCTTC. Protein sequence: CASSSASEQFF.

The gene calls are TRBV27 and TRBJ2-4; perhaps TRBD1 as D (6 bases). The CDR3 is 15 amino acids. Germline-derived CDR1 and CDR2 are MNHEY and SMNVEV (reference sequence). V lost 6 bases and J 0 bases, leaving 12 bases between the germline ends. CDR3 coding DNA: TGTGCCAGCAGCAAAGGGGGATTAGCCAAAAACATTCAGTACTTC. The encoded protein is CASSKGGLAKNIQYF.

On this clone: This sample also contains other DNA sequences that code for the same CDR3. The chain employs TRBV9 and TRBJ2-7; D may correspond to TRBD1 or TRBD2 (5 bases each). V shed 3 bases and J shed 1 base, with 11 bases lying between them. The CDR3 is 14 amino acids. Germline V CDR1 and CDR2: SGDLS, YYNGEE. CDR3 loop: CASSAGTPSYEQYF. In nucleotides, the CDR3 is TGTGCCAGCAGCGCCGGGACCCCTTCCTACGAGCAGTACTTC.

The chain uses TRBV19 and TRBJ1-2, with D perhaps TRBD1 (6 bases). CDR3 size: 13 residues. Trimming took 6 bases from V and 5 from J, leaving 13 bases between them. Per the germline V gene, CDR1 is LNHDA and CDR2 is SQIVND (reference sequence). The CDR3: CASSPHRDYGYTF. CDR3 DNA sequence: TGTGCCAGTAGCCCACACAGGGATTATGGCTACACCTTC.

In DNA, the CDR3 is TGTGCCAGCAGTTCCGGGACAGGGGGCGCGTGGGGCTACGAGCAGTACTTC. Translating gives CASSSGTGGAWGYEQYF. V and J are TRBV28 and TRBJ2-7, with 12 bases fitting TRBD1. V shed 4 bases, J shed 3 bases, and the junction held 10 bases outside the gene matches. Per germline, CDR1 MDHEN and CDR2 SYDVKM. This CDR3 region has 17 residues.

This chain uses TRBV6-6 with TRBJ1-1; no clear D. This CDR3 is built from 16 residues. Germline CDR1 is MNHNY and CDR2 is SVGAGI (reference sequence). V lost 0 bases to trimming and J lost 6 bases, with 17 bases between them. In DNA form, the CDR3 reads TGTGCCAGCAGTTACTCGAAACAGCCTATTCTGGCTGAAGCTTTCTTT. It codes for CASSYSKQPILAEAFF.

The V and J genes are TRBV28 and TRBJ2-2, with D tentatively TRBD2 (5 bases). This CDR3 is 14 amino acids long. CDR1 MDHEN and CDR2 SYDVKM come from the germline V gene. V lost 5 bases, J lost 2 bases, and 9 bases lay in between. As DNA, the CDR3 is TGTGCCAGCAGTCCGGACTTAAACACCGGGGAGCTGTTTTTT. This encodes CASSPDLNTGELFF.

The chain carries TRBV19 and TRBJ2-1; 15 positions agree with TRBD2. This CDR3 comprises 14 residues. The junction had 1 base not matched to a gene; V was cut back by 5 bases and J by 8 bases. CDR1 LNHDA and CDR2 SQIVND come from the germline V gene (reference sequence). The DNA for the CDR3 is TGTGCCAGTAGTGGACTAGCGGGAGGGCATGAGCAGTTCTTC. Translated: CASSGLAGGHEQFF. The full variable domain, with the rest looked up from reference TRBV19 and TRBJ2-1, is DGGITQSPKYLFRKEGQNVTLSCEQNLNHDAMYWYRQDPGQGLRLIYYSQIVNDFQKGDIAEGYSVSREKKESFPLTVTSAQKNPTAFYLCASSGLAGGHEQFFGPGTRLTVL.

The CDR3 DNA reads TGTGCCAGCAGCCAATTAGGGTTGGCCGGGGAGCTGTTTTTT. Amino acids: CASSQLGLAGELFF. This rearrangement joins TRBV14 to TRBJ2-2; no clear D gene. In germline, CDR1 is SGHDN, CDR2 FVKESK. V was shortened by 2 bases and J by 6 bases, with 10 bases between the two germline ends. The CDR3 sequence is 14 residues long.

The rearrangement links TRBV13 to TRBJ2-7, with D tentatively TRBD2 (5 bases). Germline V gene lookup returns CDR1 PRHDT and CDR2 FYEKMQ (reference sequence). This CDR3 region has 14 residues. The germline V and J ends were trimmed by 8 bases and 0 bases, with 14 bases remaining between them. CDR3 protein: CASSEGLSSYEQYF. In nucleotides, the CDR3 is TGTGCCAGCTCAGAGGGTCTGAGCTCCTACGAGCAGTACTTC.

The J gene is TRBJ2-5, the V gene TRBV7-2, with a weak D call TRBD1 (5 bases). Deletions cut 5 bases from V and 2 bases from J, with 12 bases between. CDR1 SGHTA and CDR2 FQGNSA come from the germline V gene. The CDR3 spans 14 residues. CDR3 residues: CASSTRQKQETQYF. CDR3 DNA: TGTGCCAGCAGCACCCGACAGAAACAAGAGACCCAGTACTTC.

This chain connects TRBV29-1 to TRBJ1-1; no clear D. Germline V gives CDR1 SQVTM, CDR2 ANQGSEA. The CDR3 extends over 13 amino acids. V was shortened by 4 bases and J by 0 bases, with 9 bases between the two germline ends. As DNA, the CDR3 is TGCAGCGTTGGGGGAGGGATGAACACTGAAGCTTTCTTT. Protein: CSVGGGMNTEAFF.

The chain combines TRBV4-3 with TRBJ1-4; possible D gene TRBD1, 6 bases. The CDR3 runs 16 residues. The ends were cut back, 0 bases at V and 7 bases at J, with 15 bases in the middle. CDR1 is LGHNA, CDR2 YSLEER, per germline. Here the CDR3 reads CASSQDGDTGGEKLFF. CDR3 bases: TGCGCCAGCAGCCAAGATGGGGACACCGGCGGTGAAAAACTGTTTTTT.

In nucleotides, the CDR3 is TGTGCCAGCAGTTGGGACCTAGGGTCCGGGGAGCTGTTTTTT. Translation: CASSWDLGSGELFF. The chain joins TRBV27 to TRBJ2-2, with D perhaps assigned TRBD1 or TRBD2 (5 bases each). V was shortened by 4 bases and J by 6 bases, with 12 bases between the two germline ends. CDR1 MNHEY and CDR2 SMNVEV come from the germline V gene (reference sequence). The CDR3 extends over 14 amino acids.

The CDR3 spells CSAPLAYEQYF. The CDR3 region has the DNA TGCAGTGCTCCATTGGCCTACGAGCAGTACTTC. The chain uses TRBV20-1 and TRBJ2-7; D remains unclear. The CDR3 consists of 11 residues. Trimming removed 5 bases from V and 2 bases from J, with 7 bases in between. Germline lookup yields CDR1 DFQATT and CDR2 SNEGSKA (reference sequence).

The chain recombines TRBV19 with TRBJ2-5; D is possibly TRBD1 (5 bases). With 5 bases removed from V and 5 bases from J, the gap between germline ends came to 18 bases. The length of the CDR3 is 15 residues. Germline assignment: CDR1 LNHDA and CDR2 SQIVND (reference sequence). The CDR3 DNA sequence: TGTGCCAGTAGTTTGGGGTTTACAGGTTTCGAGACCCAGTACTTC. This translates into CASSLGFTGFETQYF.

The chain couples TRBV19 to TRBJ2-1; no clear D gene. The CDR3 loop spans 13 amino acids. The V and J ends lost 6 bases and 2 bases respectively, with 8 bases between them. Germline CDR1 is LNHDA and CDR2 is SQIVND (reference sequence). The CDR3 reads CASSFSTYNEQFF. The CDR3 DNA reads TGTGCCAGTAGCTTCTCGACCTACAATGAGCAGTTCTTC.

The rearrangement links TRBV5-6 to TRBJ2-7; TRBD2 matches 7 bases. V dropped 4 bases and J dropped 7; count of bases not matched to a gene: 11. From germline, CDR1 is SGHDT and CDR2 YYEEEE. CDR3 size: 14 residues. This CDR3 reads CASSLGLSLLEQYF. The CDR3 region has the DNA TGTGCCAGCAGCCTGGGACTATCGTTACTAGAGCAGTACTTC. Complete variable domain (other parts from reference TRBV5-6 and TRBJ2-7): DAGVTQSPTHLIKTRGQQVTLRCSPKSGHDTVSWYQQALGQGPQFIFQYYEEEERQRGNFPDRFSGHQFPNYSSELNVNALLLGDSALYLCASSLGLSLLEQYFGPGTRLTVT.

The chain has TRBV5-1 and TRBJ1-2; weak D call: TRBD1 (5 bases). The germline V gene encodes CDR1 SGHRS and CDR2 YFSETQ. This CDR3 has 13 residues. The V gene lost 3 bases and the J gene lost 7 bases, with 13 bases spanning the gap. CDR3: CASSYGTGVGYTF. The CDR3 nucleotides are TGCGCCAGCAGCTACGGGACGGGCGTTGGCTACACCTTC.

The gene calls are TRBV10-2 and TRBJ1-2; D gene unclear. The CDR3 length is 13 residues. V lost 3 bases and J 3 bases, leaving 8 bases between the germline ends. Germline loops: CDR1 WSHSY, CDR2 SAAADI. The CDR3 region has the DNA TGCGCCAGCAGTGAAATAACAGACTATGGCTACACCTTC. Translation: CASSEITDYGYTF.

This clone was detected a few times. The gene calls are TRBV7-6 and TRBJ2-7; 8 bases fit TRBD2. Germline V lookup: CDR1 SGHVS, CDR2 FNYEAQ. V gave up 5 bases and J gave up 4 bases; unmatched junction bases: 10. This CDR3 region has 15 residues. The CDR3 reads CASSTGVAGPYEQYF. The CDR3, as DNA: TGTGCCAGCAGCACCGGGGTAGCGGGACCGTACGAGCAGTACTTC.